The 17 T cell receptor beta chains reported below all come from one sample, sequenced in a study of CD8+ T cells in alopecia areata (dated by TCRdb to the late 2010s). The receptor library was made with the immunoSEQ multiplex PCR assay. To provide template for TCR sequencing, every sample had RNA extracted and reverse transcribed into cDNA. The table was pulled from immuneACCESS by TCRdb, which kept in-frame rearrangements only. Such tables lose some clones; where checked, under half of the loss comes from unresolved V genes, and the rest has no known cause. The sample records about 250,000 clones, roughly 69% of which are singletons. Together, the top ten hold around 1.2% of the sample. What this sample's time point label stands for: baseline before oral tofacitinib. Sequenced here: CD4+ T cells sorted from blood, sampled at week 0. The receptors originated from a human donor with alopecia areata.

With respect to this clone: The same CDR3 is also encoded by other DNA sequences in this sample. The V gene is TRBV29-1, the J gene TRBJ2-1; maybe TRBD1 (6 bases). CDR1 SQVTM and CDR2 ANQGSEA come from the germline V gene. The CDR3 extends over 13 amino acids. Trimming pared 6 bases from V and 4 bases from J, leaving 13 bases between. The DNA for the CDR3 is TGCAGCGTCGACCCTGACAGGTACAATGAGCAGTTCTTC. Its protein product is CSVDPDRYNEQFF.

This chain links TRBV19 with TRBJ1-5; D unclear. Trimming took off 4 bases at V and 7 bases at J, with 17 bases between the two ends. This CDR3 has 15 residues. From germline, CDR1 is LNHDA and CDR2 SQIVND (reference sequence). In DNA form, the CDR3 reads TGTGCCAGTAGTACAAATGGGGAGGGCGAACAGCCCCAGCATTTT. It translates to CASSTNGEGEQPQHF.

The V call is TRBV20-1, the J call TRBJ2-1, with a possible D match to TRBD2 (5 bases). This CDR3 has 11 amino acids. Germline assignment: CDR1 DFQATT and CDR2 SNEGSKA (reference sequence). The ends were cut back, 2 bases at V and 9 bases at J, with 8 bases in the middle. The CDR3 here is CSARRAAEQFF. The CDR3 DNA reads TGCAGTGCTAGAAGAGCGGCTGAGCAGTTCTTC.

A note on this clone: Other DNA sequences of this sample code for an identical CDR3. The chain joins TRBV29-1 to TRBJ2-2; 8 bases match TRBD1. V dropped 5 bases and J dropped 2; count of bases not matched to a gene: 1. Germline V lookup: CDR1 SQVTM, CDR2 ANQGSEA. The CDR3 is made up of 13 amino acids. The CDR3 spells CSVTGGNTGELFF. DNA for the CDR3: TGCAGCGTTACAGGGGGAAACACCGGGGAGCTGTTTTTT.

This chain joins TRBV29-1 and TRBJ2-7, with D perhaps assigned TRBD1 or TRBD2 (6 bases each). V lost 2 bases and J 7 bases, leaving 15 bases between the germline ends. The CDR3 extends over 13 amino acids. CDR1 SQVTM and CDR2 ANQGSEA come from the germline V gene. This chain's CDR3 is CSVESQGGQEQYF. CDR3 in DNA: TGCAGCGTTGAATCCCAAGGGGGGCAGGAGCAGTACTTC.

This clone appeared a few times. Different DNA sequences within this sample yield the same CDR3. This rearrangement joins TRBV7-2 to TRBJ1-2, with 7 positions matching TRBD1. V shed 5 bases and J 7 bases; nucleotides not matched to a gene: 7. The CDR3 has 13 residues. Germline CDR1 is SGHTA and CDR2 is FQGNSA. Here the CDR3 DNA reads TGTGCCAGCAGCACCAGACAGGGACCTGGCTACACCTTC. This gives the protein CASSTRQGPGYTF. The whole variable domain, remainder taken from reference TRBV7-2 and TRBJ1-2, is GAGVSQSPSNKVTEKGKDVELRCDPISGHTALYWYRQSLGQGLEFLIYFQGNSAPDKSGLPSDRFSAERTGGSVSTLTIQRTQQEDSAVYLCASSTRQGPGYTFGSGTRLTVV.

The V call is TRBV5-6, the J call TRBJ2-5; D may be TRBD1 or TRBD2 (5 bases each). The CDR3 is made up of 14 amino acids. Germline V gene lookup returns CDR1 SGHDT and CDR2 YYEEEE. Trimming removed 5 bases from V and 5 bases from J, with 16 bases in between. The DNA for the CDR3 is TGTGCCAGCAGGAACCGGGACCCGATGGAGACCCAGTACTTC. It codes for CASRNRDPMETQYF.

This clone came up a few times. This chain links TRBV4-2 with TRBJ2-7; 8 positions agree with TRBD2. Germline V gene lookup returns CDR1 LGHNA and CDR2 YNFKEQ. V was pared by 0 bases and J by 3 bases, with 1 base of the junction left unmatched. CDR3 size: 14 residues. The CDR3, as DNA: TGTGCCAGCAGCCAAGATGGGACTAGCTACGAGCAGTACTTC. Its protein product is CASSQDGTSYEQYF.

This rearrangement joins TRBV18 to TRBJ2-7; possible D gene TRBD2, 5 bases. Germline V lookup: CDR1 KGHSH, CDR2 LQKENI. Trimming removed 0 bases from V and 2 bases from J, with 14 bases in between. The CDR3 loop spans 16 amino acids. The CDR3 protein is CASSPPLSAGAYEQYF. DNA for the CDR3: TGTGCCAGCTCACCACCGTTATCGGCGGGTGCCTACGAGCAGTACTTC.

This chain joins TRBV9 and TRBJ2-5; 7 nucleotides line up with TRBD2. There are 13 residues in the CDR3. The junction had 5 bases not matched to a gene; V was cut back by 4 bases and J by 5 bases. Germline CDR1 reads SGDLS; CDR2 reads YYNGEE. Here the CDR3 DNA reads TGTGCCAGCAGCCCGGGGGGAGGCGAGACCCAGTACTTC. This gives the protein CASSPGGGETQYF.

This clone has only one observation. The chain couples TRBV4-2 to TRBJ2-7; 8 bases are a match to TRBD2. Germline V lookup: CDR1 LGHNA, CDR2 YNFKEQ. Trimming cost V 2 bases and J 4 bases; bases outside gene matches: 7. The CDR3 is made up of 15 amino acids. CDR3 bases: TGTGCCAGCAGCCAATCTACTAGCGGAGAATACGAGCAGTACTTC. Its protein is CASSQSTSGEYEQYF.

The chain recombines TRBV9 with TRBJ1-4; perhaps TRBD1 as D (6 bases). The CDR3 has 13 residues. Germline CDR1 is SGDLS and CDR2 is YYNGEE. Trimming cost V 4 bases and J 8 bases, with 12 bases left between them. This chain's CDR3 is CASSYRDTEKLFF. The CDR3 nucleotides are TGTGCCAGCAGCTACCGGGACACGGAAAAACTGTTTTTT.

The chain employs TRBV25-1 and TRBJ2-6; weak D call: TRBD1 (5 bases). Germline CDR1 and CDR2: MGHDK and SYGVNS. V gave up 5 bases and J gave up 4 bases, with 18 bases separating them. The CDR3 spans 17 residues. Written as DNA, the CDR3 is TGTGCCAGCAGTCCTCTGGGCAGGGAAGCCGGGGCCAACGTCCTGACTTTC. Translated: CASSPLGREAGANVLTF.

The gene calls are TRBV2 and TRBJ1-3, with 7 bases aligning to TRBD1. Germline assignment: CDR1 SNHLY and CDR2 FYNNEI. V shed 5 bases and J 4 bases; nucleotides not matched to a gene: 8. The CDR3 has 15 amino acids. Here the CDR3 DNA reads TGTGCCAGCAGTAAGACGACAGGGACGGGAAACACCATATATTTT. Translating it yields CASSKTTGTGNTIYF.

V usage is TRBV2 and J usage is TRBJ1-5, with D hard to call. V lost 8 bases and J lost 0, with 8 bases in between. CDR1 is SNHLY and CDR2 is FYNNEI in the germline V gene. This CDR3 is built from 13 residues. The CDR3, as DNA: TGTGCCAGCGGCAGCAATAGCAATCAGCCCCAGCATTTT. This encodes CASGSNSNQPQHF.

J is TRBJ2-5 and V is TRBV6-5, with TRBD1 identical over 11 bases. Germline CDR1 MNHEY, CDR2 SVGAGI. V shed 7 bases, J shed 6 bases, and the junction held 7 bases outside the gene matches. This CDR3 region has 14 residues. CDR3 in amino acids: CASMGTGGTKTQYF. As DNA, the CDR3 is TGTGCCAGCATGGGGACAGGGGGTACAAAGACCCAGTACTTC.

The genes are TRBV29-1 and TRBJ2-2; D remains ambiguous. Germline V gene sequence: CDR1 SQVTM, CDR2 ANQGSEA. With 4 bases removed from V and 5 bases from J, the gap between germline ends came to 5 bases. The CDR3 consists of 11 residues. The CDR3 region has the DNA TGCAGCGTTGTGGGAACCGGGGAGCTGTTTTTT. Amino acid sequence: CSVVGTGELFF.